This record covers a single TCR beta chain. Repertoires were generated with immunoSEQ multiplex PCR, while TCRdb's copy carries only in-frame clones and drops some. The sample lists 150,000 to 200,000 clones, under 80% occurring once. This specimen comes from a study of blood T cell repertoires in COVID-19. The study recruited people aged roughly 18 to 100 years across 24 US areas. Sequencing was carried out using PBMCs or T cells enriched from blood (not recorded which). The sequence was obtained from a woman between 45 and 60 years old with acute COVID-19.

CDR3 loop: CATTRGPGTEAFF. The CDR3 coding sequence is TGTGCCACTACCAGGGGGCCGGGCACTGAAGCTTTCTTT. This chain connects TRBV7-9 to TRBJ1-1, with 8 nucleotides matching TRBD1. This CDR3 is built from 13 residues. Germline V lookup: CDR1 SEHNR, CDR2 FQNEAQ (reference sequence). The trim removed 10 bases at V and 4 bases at J, leaving 8 bases unmatched. The full variable domain, in which reference TRBV7-9 and TRBJ1-1 provide the parts outside the CDR3, is DTGVSQNPRHKITKRGQNVTFRCDPISEHNRLYWYRQTLGQGPEFLTYFQNEAQLEKSRLLSDRFSAERPKGSFSTLEIQRTEQGDSAMYLCATTRGPGTEAFFGQGTRLTVV.